This T cell receptor beta chain originates from a study of cytomegalovirus exposure and HLA in healthy donors. About this clone itself: The antigen remains undetermined.

Study results and limitations: Most sequenced TCRs were rare (though some public TCRs occurred in many donors).

60 Vbeta and 13 Jbeta primers were used in PCR. Here immunoSEQ multiplex PCR was the method, and the copy in TCRdb shows in-frame clones only, minus some. The sample consists of 120,000 to 150,000 clones, over 75% of them appearing once. Looked up from germline, CDR1 is MNHEY and CDR2 is SMNVEV (reference sequence). The CDR3 contains 15 residues. Trimming at V came to 5 bases and at J to 4 bases, leaving 10 bases not matched to a gene. The origin of this receptor is a woman in her twenties or thirties in good health and CMV-seronegative. Sequenced: PBMCs. The rearrangement joins TRBV27 to TRBJ1-2, with TRBD1 matching 7 bases. CDR3 in amino acids: CASSLVGQNVYGYTF. In nucleotides, the CDR3 is TGTGCCAGCAGTCTAGTGGGACAGAATGTCTATGGCTACACCTTC.